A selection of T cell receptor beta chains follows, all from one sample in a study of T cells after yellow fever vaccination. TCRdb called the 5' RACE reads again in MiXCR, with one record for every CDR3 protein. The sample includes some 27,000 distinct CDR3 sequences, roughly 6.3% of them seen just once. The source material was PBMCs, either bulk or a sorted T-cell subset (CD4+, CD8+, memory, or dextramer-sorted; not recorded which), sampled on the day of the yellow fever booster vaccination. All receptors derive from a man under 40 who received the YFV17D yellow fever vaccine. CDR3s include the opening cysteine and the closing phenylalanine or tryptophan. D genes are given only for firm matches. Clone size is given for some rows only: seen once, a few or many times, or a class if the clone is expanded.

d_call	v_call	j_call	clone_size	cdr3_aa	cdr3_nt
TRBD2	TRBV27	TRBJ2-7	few	CASTESGAGGPYEQYF	TGTGCCAGCACTGAGTCCGGCGCGGGAGGGCCCTACGAGCAGTACTTC
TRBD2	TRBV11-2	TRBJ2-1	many	CASSLGLAGIEQFF	TGTGCCAGCAGCTTAGGACTAGCGGGAATTGAGCAGTTCTTC
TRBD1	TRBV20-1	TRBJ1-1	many	CSARDRVGNLDTEAFF	TGCAGTGCTAGGGACAGGGTGGGGAACCTTGACACTGAAGCTTTCTTT
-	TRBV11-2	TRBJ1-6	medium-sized	CASSHEPNSPLHF	TGTGCCAGCAGCCACGAACCGAATTCACCCCTCCACTTT
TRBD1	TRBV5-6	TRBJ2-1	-	CAISPGPGTGSHNEQFF	TGTGCCATCAGCCCCGGTCCCGGGACAGGGTCCCACAATGAGCAGTTCTTC
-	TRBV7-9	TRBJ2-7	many	CASSLNYEQYF	TGTGCCAGCAGCTTAAACTACGAGCAGTACTTC
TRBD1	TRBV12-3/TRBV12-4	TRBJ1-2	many	CASSSTGTGAYGYTF	TGTGCCAGCAGTTCTACCGGGACAGGGGCCTATGGCTACACCTTC
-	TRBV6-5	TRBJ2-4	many	CASSYSMGRDIQYF	TGTGCCAGCAGTTACTCCATGGGCAGGGACATTCAGTACTTC
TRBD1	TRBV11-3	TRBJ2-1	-	CASSPGQGRTYNEQFF	TGTGCCAGCAGCCCCGGACAGGGAAGGACCTACAATGAGCAGTTCTTC
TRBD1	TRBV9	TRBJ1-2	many	CASSVGQGTYGYTF	TGTGCCAGCAGCGTAGGACAGGGAACCTATGGCTACACCTTC
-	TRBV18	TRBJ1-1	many	CASSGSGATEAFF	TGTGCCAGCTCCGGTTCAGGCGCGACTGAAGCTTTCTTT
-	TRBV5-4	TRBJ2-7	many	CASSLEGSSAYEQYF	TGTGCCAGCAGCTTGGAAGGCAGCTCCGCCTACGAGCAGTACTTC
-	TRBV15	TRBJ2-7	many	CATSRGGPYEQYF	TGTGCCACCAGCAGAGGAGGGCCCTACGAGCAGTACTTC
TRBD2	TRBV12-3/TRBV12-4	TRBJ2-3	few	CASNPGLAGADTQYF	TGTGCCAGCAATCCGGGACTAGCGGGAGCAGATACGCAGTATTTT
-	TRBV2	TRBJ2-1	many	CASGGDPNPNEQFF	TGTGCCAGCGGGGGAGATCCAAACCCTAATGAGCAGTTCTTC
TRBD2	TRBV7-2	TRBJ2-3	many	CASSLRLAGGTDTQYF	TGTGCCAGCAGCCTTCGACTAGCGGGAGGCACAGATACGCAGTATTTT
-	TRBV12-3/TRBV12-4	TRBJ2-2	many	CASSYRDTGELFF	TGTGCCAGCAGCTACAGGGACACCGGGGAGCTGTTTTTT
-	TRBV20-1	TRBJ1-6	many	CSALHASSYNSPLHF	TGCAGTGCTCTACATGCGAGCTCCTATAATTCACCCCTCCACTTT
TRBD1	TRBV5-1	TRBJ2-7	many	CASSYSQGAAYEQYF	TGCGCCAGCAGCTATTCTCAGGGGGCTGCCTACGAGCAGTACTTC
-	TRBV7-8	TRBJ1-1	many	CASSRIQGPTEAFF	TGTGCCAGCAGCCGAATTCAGGGGCCCACTGAAGCTTTCTTT
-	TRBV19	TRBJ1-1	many	CASSILLDGAEAFF	TGTGCCAGTAGTATCTTGTTGGATGGGGCTGAAGCTTTCTTT
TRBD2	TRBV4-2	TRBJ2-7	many	CASSQVLTSGRHEQYF	TGTGCCAGCAGCCAAGTTCTAACTAGCGGGAGACACGAGCAGTACTTC
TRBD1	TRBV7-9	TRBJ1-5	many	CASSRGGTGQPQHF	TGTGCCAGCAGCCGAGGGGGCACGGGTCAGCCCCAGCATTTT
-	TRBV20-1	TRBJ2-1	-	CSARGPLWGYEQFF	TGCAGTGCTAGAGGTCCTCTTTGGGGCTATGAGCAGTTCTTC
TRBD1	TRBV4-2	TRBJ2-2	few	CASSQVQGAGELFF	TGTGCCAGCAGCCAAGTCCAGGGGGCCGGGGAGCTGTTTTTT
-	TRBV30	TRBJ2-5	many	CASLRGETQYF	TGTGCCTCCTTGAGGGGGGAGACCCAGTACTTC
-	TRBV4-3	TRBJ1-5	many	CASSQDPQGSNQPQHF	TGCGCCAGCAGCCAAGATCCTCAAGGCAGCAATCAGCCCCAGCATTTT
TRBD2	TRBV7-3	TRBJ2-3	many	CASSLSGAGAGDTQYF	TGTGCCAGCAGCTTAAGTGGCGCGGGAGCAGGGGATACGCAGTATTTT
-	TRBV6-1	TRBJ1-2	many	CASSDRDYGYTF	TGTGCCAGCAGTGACAGGGACTATGGCTACACCTTC
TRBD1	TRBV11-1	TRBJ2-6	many	CASSRQFLGTGVFSGANVLTF	TGTGCCAGCAGTAGACAATTCCTGGGGACAGGGGTCTTCTCTGGGGCCAACGTCCTGACTTTC
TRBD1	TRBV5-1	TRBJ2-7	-	CASSLGQGTNEQYF	TGCGCCAGCAGCTTAGGACAGGGGACCAACGAGCAGTACTTC
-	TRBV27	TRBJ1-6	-	CADRRKRTANSPLHF	TGTGCCGACCGACGGAAACGCACGGCTAATTCACCCCTCCACTTT
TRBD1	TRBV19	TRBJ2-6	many	CASTQDRGSGSGANVLTF	TGTGCCAGTACCCAAGACAGGGGGTCCGGCTCTGGGGCCAACGTCCTGACTTTC
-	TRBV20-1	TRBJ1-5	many	CSARVTDQPQHF	TGCAGTGCTAGAGTGACGGATCAGCCCCAGCATTTT
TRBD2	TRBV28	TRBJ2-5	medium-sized	CASSFGLGGRETQYF	TGTGCCAGCAGTTTTGGACTAGGTGGTCGAGAGACCCAGTACTTC
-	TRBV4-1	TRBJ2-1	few	CASSLPAGSEKEQFF	TGCGCCAGCAGCCTCCCAGCGGGCTCTGAAAAGGAGCAGTTCTTC
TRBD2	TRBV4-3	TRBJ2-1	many	CASSQDGPWGGEQFF	TGCGCCAGCAGCCAAGATGGACCCTGGGGGGGAGAGCAGTTCTTC
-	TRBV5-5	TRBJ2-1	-	CASSPIHRANEQFF	TGTGCCAGCAGCCCTATCCACAGGGCCAATGAGCAGTTCTTC
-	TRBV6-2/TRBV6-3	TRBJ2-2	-	CASAGGAAHTGELFF	TGTGCCAGCGCAGGGGGGGCGGCTCACACCGGGGAGCTGTTTTTT
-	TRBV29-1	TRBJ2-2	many	CSVSPNTGELFF	TGCAGCGTAAGCCCGAACACCGGGGAGCTGTTTTTT
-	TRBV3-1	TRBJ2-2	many	CASSQWDLGELFF	TGTGCCAGCAGCCAATGGGACCTCGGGGAGCTGTTTTTT
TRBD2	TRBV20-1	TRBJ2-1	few	CSARLAGGPREQFF	TGCAGTGCTAGACTAGCGGGAGGGCCACGAGAGCAGTTCTTC